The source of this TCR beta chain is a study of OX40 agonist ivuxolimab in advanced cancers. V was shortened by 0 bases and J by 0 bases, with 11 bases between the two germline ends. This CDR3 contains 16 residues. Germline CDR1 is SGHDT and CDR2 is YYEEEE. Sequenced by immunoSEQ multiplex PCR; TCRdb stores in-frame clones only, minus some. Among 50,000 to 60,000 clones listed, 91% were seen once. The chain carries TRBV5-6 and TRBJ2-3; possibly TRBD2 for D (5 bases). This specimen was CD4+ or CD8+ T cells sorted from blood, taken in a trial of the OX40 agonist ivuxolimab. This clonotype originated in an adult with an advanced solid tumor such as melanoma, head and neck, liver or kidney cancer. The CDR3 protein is CASSLAGGFSTDTQYF. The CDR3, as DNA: TGTGCCAGCAGCTTGGCTGGCGGGTTTAGCACAGATACGCAGTATTTT. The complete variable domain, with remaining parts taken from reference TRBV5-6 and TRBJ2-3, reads DAGVTQSPTHLIKTRGQQVTLRCSPKSGHDTVSWYQQALGQGPQFIFQYYEEEERQRGNFPDRFSGHQFPNYSSELNVNALLLGDSALYLCASSLAGGFSTDTQYFGPGTRLTVL.